A single sample gave rise to the 7 T cell receptor beta chains below, sequenced in a study of blood T cell repertoires in COVID-19. Profiling relied on immunoSEQ multiplex PCR, and the TCRdb table lists in-frame clones only, not all of them. The sample has hundreds of thousands of clones; roughly nine tenths are singletons. Sequencing was done on a sample of peripheral blood. Receptors were obtained from a man aged 18 to 35 with active or convalescent COVID-19.

The chain combines TRBV7-9 with TRBJ1-5; 7 nucleotides agree with TRBD1. This CDR3 has 14 amino acids. Germline V gene lookup returns CDR1 SEHNR and CDR2 FQNEAQ (reference sequence). J lost 4 bases, V lost 8 bases, and 8 bases had no gene match. Here the CDR3 reads CASDSGQLNQPQHF. In nucleotides, the CDR3 is TGTGCCAGCGATTCGGGACAGCTAAATCAGCCCCAGCATTTT.

V and J are TRBV28 and TRBJ2-2; D possibly corresponds to TRBD2 (5 bases). Germline CDR1 is MDHEN and CDR2 is SYDVKM. Trimming took 6 bases from V and 4 from J, leaving 12 bases between them. The CDR3 is made up of 14 amino acids. CDR3 in amino acids: CASRWGVSTGELFF. CDR3 sequence (DNA): TGTGCCAGCAGGTGGGGAGTATCCACCGGGGAGCTGTTTTTT.

The CDR3 sequence: CASSSPDREAREQYF. DNA of the CDR3: TGTGCCAGCAGCTCCCCGGACAGGGAGGCGCGGGAGCAGTACTTC. The rearrangement joins TRBV7-2 to TRBJ2-7; TRBD1 agrees at 8 bases. Looked up from germline, CDR1 is SGHTA and CDR2 is FQGNSA. CDR3 size: 15 residues. V was pared by 4 bases and J by 7 bases, with 12 bases of the junction left unmatched.

The chain uses TRBV27 and TRBJ1-1, with D possibly being TRBD1 (6 bases). Germline CDR1 reads MNHEY; CDR2 reads SMNVEV (reference sequence). This CDR3 region has 16 residues. The V and J ends lost 8 bases and 4 bases respectively, with 23 bases between them. CDR3 protein: CASGEGVGVVVTEAFF. The CDR3 bases are TGTGCCAGCGGTGAGGGGGTAGGGGTGGTGGTCACTGAAGCTTTCTTT.

This clone was seen a single time. This chain links TRBV6-2 or TRBV6-3 with TRBJ2-7; D gene uncertain. This CDR3 has 18 residues. Germline CDR1 and CDR2: MNHEY and SVGEGT. V gave up 6 bases and J gave up 0 bases, with 24 bases separating them. The CDR3 nucleotides read TGTGCCAGCAGCCCCGTAGAGCGCGTCACTTCAAGCTCCTACGAGCAGTACTTC. Its translation is CASSPVERVTSSSYEQYF.

The chain employs TRBV5-6 and TRBJ2-7; D may be TRBD2 (6 bases). The V end was cut by 4 bases, the J end by 4 bases, with 15 bases between. Germline V gene sequence: CDR1 SGHDT, CDR2 YYEEEE. There are 14 residues in the CDR3. CDR3 coding DNA: TGTGCCAGCAGCGATGCGGGGTCGCTGTACGAGCAGTACTTC. Translation gives CASSDAGSLYEQYF. Full variable domain (rest looked up from reference TRBV5-6 and TRBJ2-7): DAGVTQSPTHLIKTRGQQVTLRCSPKSGHDTVSWYQQALGQGPQFIFQYYEEEERQRGNFPDRFSGHQFPNYSSELNVNALLLGDSALYLCASSDAGSLYEQYFGPGTRLTVT.

This clone occurred a few times. The V gene is TRBV7-6, the J gene TRBJ2-7; TRBD2 matches at 12 bases. Germline values: CDR1 SGHVS, CDR2 FNYEAQ. V lost 4 bases to trimming and J lost 3 bases; unmatched junction nucleotides: 7. This CDR3 comprises 16 residues. For the CDR3, the DNA is TGTGCCAGCAGCTCCCAAAGGACTAGCGGGAACTACGAGCAGTACTTC. This encodes CASSSQRTSGNYEQYF. Complete variable domain (other parts from reference TRBV7-6 and TRBJ2-7): GAGVSQSPRYKVTKRGQDVALRCDPISGHVSLYWYRQALGQGPEFLTYFNYEAQQDKSGLPNDRFSAERPEGSISTLTIQRTEQRDSAMYRCASSSQRTSGNYEQYFGPGTRLTVT.